The 6 T cell receptor beta chains below all came from one sample that was sequenced in a study of cytomegalovirus exposure and HLA in healthy donors. Amplification used 60 Vbeta primers and 13 Jbeta primers. Assay used: immunoSEQ multiplex PCR; TCRdb lists only in-frame clones, some missing. The sample shows 150,000 to 200,000 clones, about 78% of them seen only once. Source material: PBMCs. Every receptor here comes from a woman aged 45 to 65 in good health and CMV-seropositive.

A few counts support this clone. The chain has TRBV5-5 and TRBJ2-4; D is perhaps TRBD1 (6 bases). Germline V gene data show CDR1 as SGHKS and CDR2 as YYEKEE (reference sequence). This CDR3 spans 13 amino acids. V lost 3 bases, J lost 6 bases, and 10 bases lay in between. CDR3 bases: TGTGCCAGCAGCTACGGACAGCCAAACATTCAGTACTTC. Protein product: CASSYGQPNIQYF.

The J gene is TRBJ1-3, the V gene TRBV15; TRBD1 matches at 8 bases. V was clipped by 5 bases and J by 3 bases; unmatched bases: 12. This CDR3 has 17 amino acids. Germline CDR1 and CDR2: LNHNV and YYDKDF (reference sequence). In DNA form, the CDR3 reads TGTGCCACCAGCCCGCCTGGACAGGGATCGGATGGAAACACCATATATTTT. As protein: CATSPPGQGSDGNTIYF. The full variable domain, in which reference TRBV15 and TRBJ1-3 provide the parts outside the CDR3, is DAMVIQNPRYQVTQFGKPVTLSCSQTLNHNVMYWYQQKSSQAPKLLFHYYDKDFNNEADTPDNFQSRRPNTSFCFLDIRSPGLGDTAMYLCATSPPGQGSDGNTIYFGEGSWLTVV.

This sequence joins TRBV5-6 and TRBJ1-4, with 8 bases matching TRBD1. In germline, CDR1 is SGHDT, CDR2 YYEEEE. This CDR3 is 13 amino acids long. V lost 0 bases, J lost 10 bases, and 2 bases stayed unmatched. Here the CDR3 DNA reads TGTGCCAGCAGCTTGGGTACAGGGGGAAAACTGTTTTTT. It is translated as CASSLGTGGKLFF. Filled out from reference TRBV5-6 and TRBJ1-4, the complete variable domain reads DAGVTQSPTHLIKTRGQQVTLRCSPKSGHDTVSWYQQALGQGPQFIFQYYEEEERQRGNFPDRFSGHQFPNYSSELNVNALLLGDSALYLCASSLGTGGKLFFGSGTQLSVL.

The chain is built from TRBV6-1 and TRBJ1-1, with 7 nucleotides matching TRBD1. V dropped 4 bases and J dropped 0; count of bases not matched to a gene: 5. CDR1 is MNHNS, CDR2 SASEGT, per germline. This CDR3 region has 15 residues. In nucleotides, the CDR3 is TGTGCCAGCAGTGGAGGACAGGTTATGAACACTGAAGCTTTCTTT. As protein: CASSGGQVMNTEAFF.

The V gene is TRBV27, the J gene TRBJ2-1; D might be TRBD1 (5 bases). Germline loops: CDR1 MNHEY, CDR2 SMNVEV (reference sequence). The CDR3 runs to 12 residues. Trimming stripped 5 bases from V and 12 bases from J, with 14 bases between. The CDR3 protein is CASSPSWGGQFF. The CDR3 nucleotides are TGTGCCAGCAGTCCCTCTTGGGGCGGGCAGTTCTTC.

This chain uses TRBV30 with TRBJ1-3, with D unresolved. This CDR3 has 12 amino acids. Trimming removed 6 bases from V and 0 bases from J, with 6 bases in between. Germline CDR1 is GTSNPN and CDR2 is SVGIG (reference sequence). The CDR3, as DNA: TGTGCCTGCCACATCTCTGGAAACACCATATATTTT. It encodes CACHISGNTIYF.